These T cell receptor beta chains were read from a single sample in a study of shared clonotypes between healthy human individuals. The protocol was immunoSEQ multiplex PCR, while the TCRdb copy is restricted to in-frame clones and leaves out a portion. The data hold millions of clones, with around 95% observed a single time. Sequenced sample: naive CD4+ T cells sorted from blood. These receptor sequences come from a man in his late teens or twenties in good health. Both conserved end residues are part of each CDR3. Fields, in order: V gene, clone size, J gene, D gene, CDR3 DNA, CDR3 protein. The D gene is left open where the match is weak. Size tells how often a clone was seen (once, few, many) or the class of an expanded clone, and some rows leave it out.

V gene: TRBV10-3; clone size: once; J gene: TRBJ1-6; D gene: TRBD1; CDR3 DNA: TGTGCCATCAATCCCACAGGGGGGACTAATTCACCCCTCCACTTT; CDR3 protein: CAINPTGGTNSPLHF
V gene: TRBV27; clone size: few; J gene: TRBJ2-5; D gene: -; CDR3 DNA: TGTGCCAGCAGTGTGACTGGACGGGAGCAGTACTTC; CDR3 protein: CASSVTGREQYF
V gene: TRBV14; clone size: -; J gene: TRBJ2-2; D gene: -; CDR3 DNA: TGTGCCAGCAGCCAAACTGGGACGGCGAACACCGGGGAGCTGTTTTTT; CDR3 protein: CASSQTGTANTGELFF
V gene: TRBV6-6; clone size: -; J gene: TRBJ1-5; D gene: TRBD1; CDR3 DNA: TGTGCCAGCAGTTACAGGACAGGACAGGGGATCCAGCCCCAGCATTTT; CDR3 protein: CASSYRTGQGIQPQHF
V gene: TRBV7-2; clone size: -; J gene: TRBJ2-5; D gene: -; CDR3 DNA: TGTGCCAGCAGCTCACAGGTTTTGGGGGAGACCCAGTACTTC; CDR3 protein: CASSSQVLGETQYF
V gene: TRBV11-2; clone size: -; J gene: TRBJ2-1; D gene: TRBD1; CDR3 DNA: TGTGCCAGCAGCCTAGAGGACAGGGAAAATGAGCAGTTCTTC; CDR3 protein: CASSLEDRENEQFF
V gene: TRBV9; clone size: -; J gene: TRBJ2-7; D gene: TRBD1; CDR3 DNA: TGTGCCAGCAGCGGTGGACAGGGCTTCTCCTACGAGCAGTACTTC; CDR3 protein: CASSGGQGFSYEQYF
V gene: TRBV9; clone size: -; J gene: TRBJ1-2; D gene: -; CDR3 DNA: TGTGCCAGCAGCGTGGACCAGGCTCCCTATGGCTACACCTTC; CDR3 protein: CASSVDQAPYGYTF
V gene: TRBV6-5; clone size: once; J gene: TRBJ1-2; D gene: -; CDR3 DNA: TGTGCCAGCAGTTACTCGAACGGGTATGGCTACACCTTC; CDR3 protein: CASSYSNGYGYTF
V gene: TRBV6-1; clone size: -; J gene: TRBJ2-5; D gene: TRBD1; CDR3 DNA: TGTGCCACCAGGGGGATCGAGGGGTTTCGAGAGACCCAGTACTTC; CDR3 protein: CATRGIEGFRETQYF
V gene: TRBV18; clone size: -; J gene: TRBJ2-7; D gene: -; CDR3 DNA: TGTGCCAGCTCACGGGGGAACAACGGGCTAACCTACGAGCAGTACTTC; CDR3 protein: CASSRGNNGLTYEQYF